A single T cell receptor beta chain is shown here with its context. The length of the CDR3 is 13 residues. V was trimmed by 7 bases and J by 4 bases, leaving 13 bases between them. Germline V gene sequence: CDR1 LNHDA, CDR2 SQIVND (reference sequence). Sequencing used immunoSEQ multiplex PCR; TCRdb keeps in-frame clones, though not all of them. Of some 320,000 clones in the sample, 85% to 95% were seen once. The source of the sample is a study of blood T cell repertoires in COVID-19. Study information: T cells, B-cell-depleted T cells, or PBMCs provided the cDNA or gDNA that served as material.

V and J are TRBV19 and TRBJ1-2; a possible D gene is TRBD1 (5 bases). Source material: PBMCs or T cells enriched from blood (not recorded which). This TCR was recovered from a woman in her 30s who had been exposed to COVID-19. The CDR3 loop is CASTGGLLYGYTF. CDR3 nucleotides: TGTGCCAGTACCGGGGGACTCCTCTATGGCTACACCTTC.